The present entry profiles one TCR beta chain with its context. In germline, CDR1 is LNHNV, CDR2 YYDKDF (reference sequence). V lost 4 bases to trimming and J lost 5 bases, with 17 bases between them. The CDR3 is 15 residues long. This sample is drawn from a study of blood T cell repertoires in COVID-19. Clones were read by immunoSEQ multiplex PCR, and TCRdb kept only the in-frame ones, dropping some. Here the sample spans about 170,000 clones, 83% being singletons. The chain employs TRBV15 and TRBJ2-5, with a possible D match to TRBD1 (5 bases). The sample comprised peripheral blood. This sequence originates from a woman aged 80 or over with acute or convalescent COVID-19. CDR3 in amino acids: CATSTSVKGLETQYF. CDR3 in DNA: TGTGCCACCAGCACCTCCGTGAAGGGGCTTGAGACCCAGTACTTC. The full variable domain, in which reference TRBV15 and TRBJ2-5 provide the parts outside the CDR3, is DAMVIQNPRYQVTQFGKPVTLSCSQTLNHNVMYWYQQKSSQAPKLLFHYYDKDFNNEADTPDNFQSRRPNTSFCFLDIRSPGLGDTAMYLCATSTSVKGLETQYFGPGTRLLVL.